This TCR beta chain stems from a study of human T cells and chemical hapten exposure. TCRdb reprocessed the RACE reads with MiXCR, giving one entry per CDR3 protein. The sample consists of approximately 110,000 distinct CDR3 sequences, roughly 9.6% of them appearing once. At least ten counts were recorded for this clonotype. The CDR3 has 15 amino acids. Trimming left V 3 bases short and J 0 bases short, with 9 bases between. Germline V gene data show CDR1 as LGHNA and CDR2 as YNFKEQ. Documented time point: patch test 1, 2 weeks after DPC sensitization. This sample's treatment: therapeutic diphenylcyclopropenone sensitization with weekly scalp DPC. The template was total RNA from unfractionated whole blood.

This clonotype was sampled from a woman aged 40 to 50 with alopecia areata. Some clones in this sample may be carry-over from other donors' samples. The rearrangement joins TRBV4-2 to TRBJ1-3; D is unclear. Source: whole blood, taken in connection with sensitization to the hapten diphenylcyclopropenone (DPC). The CDR3 DNA reads TGTGCCAGCAGCCATCCCGGGGTCTCTGGAAACACCATATATTTT. This codes for CASSHPGVSGNTIYF.